This passage covers 12 T cell receptor beta chains from one sample sequenced in a study of a mutant IDH1 vaccine in newly diagnosed glioma. Time point meaning: week 47, end of study. All doses held 300 ug of mutant IDH1 20-mer peptide, with topical imiquimod. These TCRs' antigens remain unknown. Clones were read by immunoSEQ multiplex PCR, and TCRdb kept only the in-frame ones, dropping some. In the table there are 30,000 to 35,000 clones, around 90% of which are singletons. Sequenced material: PBMCs, taken from a glioma patient whose treatment included an IDH1 peptide vaccine. These receptors were taken from a man between 35 and 55 years old with glioma.

This chain joins TRBV7-9 and TRBJ2-6; 10 bases are shared with TRBD1. This CDR3 comprises 18 residues. Germline lookup yields CDR1 SEHNR and CDR2 FQNEAQ (reference sequence). V was pared by 1 base and J by 0 bases, with 3 bases of the junction left unmatched. CDR3 nucleotides: TGTGCCAGCAGCTTAGGGACAGGGGGTTACTCTGGGGCCAACGTCCTGACTTTC. As protein: CASSLGTGGYSGANVLTF.

The chain employs TRBV9 and TRBJ2-1; the match to TRBD2 covers 8 bases. Unmatched junction bases numbered 10, after V lost 4 bases and J lost 10 bases. From germline, CDR1 is SGDLS and CDR2 YYNGEE. The CDR3 length is 14 residues. The DNA of the CDR3 is TGTGCCAGCAGCACGGCCCTGGGACTAGGAGAGCAGTTCTTC. It specifies CASSTALGLGEQFF. Based on the CDR3 plus reference TRBV9 and TRBJ2-1, the full variable domain is DSGVTQTPKHLITATGQRVTLRCSPRSGDLSVYWYQQSLDQGLQFLIQYYNGEERAKGNILERFSAQQFPDLHSELNLSSLELGDSALYFCASSTALGLGEQFFGPGTRLTVL.

This clone has more than one count but fewer than ten. V is TRBV29-1 and J is TRBJ2-7; D gene ambiguous. The CDR3 spans 15 residues. V lost 7 bases and J 0 bases, leaving 19 bases between the germline ends. Germline CDR1 SQVTM, CDR2 ANQGSEA. CDR3 sequence (DNA): TGCAGCGCGACTCAGACCGTAACCGACTCCTACGAGCAGTACTTC. Translating gives CSATQTVTDSYEQYF.

J is TRBJ2-6 and V is TRBV29-1, with D uncertain. Germline CDR1 reads SQVTM; CDR2 reads ANQGSEA. V shed 5 bases and J shed 0 bases, with 5 bases lying between them. This CDR3 comprises 13 residues. The CDR3 is CSVFPSGANVLTF. The CDR3 DNA reads as TGCAGCGTTTTCCCCTCTGGGGCCAACGTCCTGACTTTC.

This clone has just one count. This chain links TRBV10-3 with TRBJ1-1; D gene ambiguous. Germline V gives CDR1 ENHRY, CDR2 SYGVKD. Trimming left V 8 bases short and J 1 base short, with 14 bases between. This CDR3 is 14 amino acids long. In nucleotides, the CDR3 is TGTGCCATCCGGATAGACAAAGGGAACACTGAAGCTTTCTTT. This encodes CAIRIDKGNTEAFF.

The chain joins TRBV19 to TRBJ1-2, with 10 nucleotides matching TRBD1. J lost 5 bases, V lost 8 bases, and 5 bases had no gene match. The CDR3 length is 13 residues. Germline CDR1 LNHDA, CDR2 SQIVND (reference sequence). CDR3 bases: TGTGCCAGTGAACCGGGACAGGGGTATGGCTACACCTTC. Translation gives CASEPGQGYGYTF.

The chain has TRBV19 and TRBJ1-5, with D unclear. Germline V lookup: CDR1 LNHDA, CDR2 SQIVND (reference sequence). Trimming removed 5 bases from V and 0 bases from J, with 5 bases in between. This CDR3 spans 13 amino acids. As DNA, the CDR3 is TGTGCCAGTAGTGGGAATAGCAATCAGCCCCAGCATTTT. Protein product: CASSGNSNQPQHF.

The chain links TRBV6-1 to TRBJ1-1; no firm D call. Looked up from germline, CDR1 is MNHNS and CDR2 is SASEGT. Trimming stripped 6 bases from V and 3 bases from J, with 14 bases between. The CDR3 extends over 14 amino acids. In nucleotides, the CDR3 is TGTGCCAGCAGAGAACACAGAGGGTACACTGAAGCTTTCTTT. This gives the protein CASREHRGYTEAFF.

This clone appeared a few times. The chain employs TRBV2 and TRBJ1-4, with 7 nucleotides matching TRBD1. The CDR3 runs to 15 residues. Germline lookup yields CDR1 SNHLY and CDR2 FYNNEI. V dropped 4 bases and J dropped 7; count of bases not matched to a gene: 9. CDR3 coding DNA: TGTGCCAGCAGTGGAGAGACAGGGTGGGGTGAAAAACTGTTTTTT. Translating it yields CASSGETGWGEKLFF.

This chain connects TRBV5-4 to TRBJ2-1, with 7 nucleotides matching TRBD2. The trim removed 2 bases at V and 2 bases at J, leaving 7 bases unmatched. The CDR3 contains 16 residues. Looked up from germline, CDR1 is SGHNT and CDR2 is YYREEE (reference sequence). This chain's CDR3 is CASSLEGLAAYNEQFF. The CDR3 DNA follows: TGTGCCAGCAGCTTAGAGGGCCTAGCGGCCTACAATGAGCAGTTCTTC.

The chain joins TRBV6-5 to TRBJ1-3; no firm D call. In germline, CDR1 is MNHEY, CDR2 SVGAGI. The CDR3 loop spans 16 amino acids. Trimming left V 3 bases short and J 3 bases short, with 15 bases between. In DNA form, the CDR3 reads TGTGCCAGCAGTTATTACCCGAATTCGGTTGGAAACACCATATATTTT. Its translation is CASSYYPNSVGNTIYF.

This chain joins TRBV30 and TRBJ2-3; no firm D call. Germline loops: CDR1 GTSNPN, CDR2 SVGIG (reference sequence). This CDR3 is built from 14 residues. The ends were cut back, 0 bases at V and 4 bases at J, with 11 bases in the middle. CDR3 bases: TGTGCCTGGAGTGTCGCCAGAACAGCAGATACGCAGTATTTT. Translating it yields CAWSVARTADTQYF.